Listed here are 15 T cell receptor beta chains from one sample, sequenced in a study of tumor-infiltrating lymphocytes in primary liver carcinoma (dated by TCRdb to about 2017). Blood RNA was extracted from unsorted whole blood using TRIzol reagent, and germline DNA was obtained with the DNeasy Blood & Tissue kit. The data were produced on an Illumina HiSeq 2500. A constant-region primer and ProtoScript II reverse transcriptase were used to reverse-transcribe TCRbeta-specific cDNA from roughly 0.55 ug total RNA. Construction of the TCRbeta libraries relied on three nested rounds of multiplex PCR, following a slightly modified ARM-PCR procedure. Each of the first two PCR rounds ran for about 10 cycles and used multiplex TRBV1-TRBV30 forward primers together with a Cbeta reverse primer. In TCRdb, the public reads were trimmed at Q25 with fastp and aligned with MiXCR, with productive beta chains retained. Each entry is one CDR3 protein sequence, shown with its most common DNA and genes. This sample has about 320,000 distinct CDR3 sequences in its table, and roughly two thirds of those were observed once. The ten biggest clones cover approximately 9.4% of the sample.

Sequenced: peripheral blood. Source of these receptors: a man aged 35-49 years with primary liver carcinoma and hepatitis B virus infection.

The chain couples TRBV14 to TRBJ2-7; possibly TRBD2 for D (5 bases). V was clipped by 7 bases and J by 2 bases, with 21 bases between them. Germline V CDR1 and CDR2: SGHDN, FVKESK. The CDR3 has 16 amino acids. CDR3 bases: TGTGCCAGCACCACAGCGGAGAAAAAGGGAACCTACGAGCAGTACTTC. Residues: CASTTAEKKGTYEQYF.

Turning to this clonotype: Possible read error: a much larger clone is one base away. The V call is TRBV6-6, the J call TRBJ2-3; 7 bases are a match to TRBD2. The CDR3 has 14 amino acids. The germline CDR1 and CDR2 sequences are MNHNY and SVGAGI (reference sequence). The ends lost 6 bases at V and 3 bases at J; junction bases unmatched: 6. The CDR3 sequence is CASSGRFMTDTQYF. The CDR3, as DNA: TGTGCCAGCAGCGGGAGGTTCATGACAGATACGCAGTATTTT.

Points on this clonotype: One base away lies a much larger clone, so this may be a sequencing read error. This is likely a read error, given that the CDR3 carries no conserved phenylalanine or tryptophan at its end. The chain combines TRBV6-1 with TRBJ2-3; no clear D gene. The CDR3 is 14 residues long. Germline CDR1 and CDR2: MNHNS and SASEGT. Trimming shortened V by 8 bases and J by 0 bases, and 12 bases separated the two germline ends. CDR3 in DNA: TGTGCCAGCGGGGTGGAACCAAGCACAGATACGCAGTATTCT. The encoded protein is CASGVEPSTDTQYS.

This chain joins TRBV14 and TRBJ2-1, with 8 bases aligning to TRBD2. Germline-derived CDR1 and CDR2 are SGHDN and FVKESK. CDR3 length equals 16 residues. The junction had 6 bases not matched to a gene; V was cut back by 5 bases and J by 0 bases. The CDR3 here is CASSDIAGHSYNEQFF. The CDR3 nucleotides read TGTGCCAGCAGCGACATAGCGGGACACTCCTACAATGAGCAGTTCTTC.

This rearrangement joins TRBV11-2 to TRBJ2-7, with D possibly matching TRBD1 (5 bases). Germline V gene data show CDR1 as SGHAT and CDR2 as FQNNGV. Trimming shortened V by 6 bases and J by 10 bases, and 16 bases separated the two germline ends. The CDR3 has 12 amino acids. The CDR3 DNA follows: TGTGCCAGCAGGTTATCCAGGGTCGAACAGTACTTC. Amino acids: CASRLSRVEQYF. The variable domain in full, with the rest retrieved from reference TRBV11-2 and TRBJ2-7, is EAGVAQSPRYKIIEKRQSVAFWCNPISGHATLYWYQQILGQGPKLLIQFQNNGVVDDSQLPKDRFSAERLKGVDSTLKIQPAKLEDSAVYLCASRLSRVEQYFGPGTRLTVT.

CDR3 amino acids: CARSGNRGSEQFF. The CDR3 DNA is TGTGCCCGGTCCGGGAATCGCGGTAGCGAGCAGTTCTTC. The genes are TRBV30 and TRBJ2-1, with D possibly TRBD2 on 5 matching bases. CDR3 size: 13 residues. V lost 8 bases, J lost 10 bases, and 21 bases lay in between. The germline gives CDR1 GTSNPN, CDR2 SVGIG (reference sequence).

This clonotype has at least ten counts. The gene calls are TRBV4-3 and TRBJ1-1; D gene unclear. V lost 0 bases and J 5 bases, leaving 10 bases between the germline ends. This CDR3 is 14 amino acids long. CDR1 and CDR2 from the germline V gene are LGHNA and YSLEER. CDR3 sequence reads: CASSQDAGITEAFF. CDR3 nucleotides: TGCGCCAGCAGCCAAGATGCTGGGATTACTGAAGCTTTCTTT.

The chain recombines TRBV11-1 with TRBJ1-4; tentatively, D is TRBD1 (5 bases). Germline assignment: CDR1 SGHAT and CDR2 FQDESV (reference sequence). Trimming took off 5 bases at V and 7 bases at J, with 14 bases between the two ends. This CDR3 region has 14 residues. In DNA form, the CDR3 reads TGTGCCAGCAGCACCGACAGACATACTGAAAAACTGTTTTTT. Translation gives CASSTDRHTEKLFF.

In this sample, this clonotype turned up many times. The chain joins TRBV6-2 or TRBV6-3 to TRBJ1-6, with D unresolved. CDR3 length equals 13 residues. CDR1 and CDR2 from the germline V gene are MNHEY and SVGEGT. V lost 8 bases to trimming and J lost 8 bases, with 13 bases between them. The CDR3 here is CASHDGLDSPLHF. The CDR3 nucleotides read TGTGCCAGCCATGACGGGTTGGATTCACCCCTCCACTTT.

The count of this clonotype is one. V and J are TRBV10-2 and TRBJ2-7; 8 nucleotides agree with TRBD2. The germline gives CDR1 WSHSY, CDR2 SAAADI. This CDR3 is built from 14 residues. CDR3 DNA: TGCGCATGCAGTGAGTCGGGACTAGGGTACGAGCAGTACTTC. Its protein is CACSESGLGYEQYF.

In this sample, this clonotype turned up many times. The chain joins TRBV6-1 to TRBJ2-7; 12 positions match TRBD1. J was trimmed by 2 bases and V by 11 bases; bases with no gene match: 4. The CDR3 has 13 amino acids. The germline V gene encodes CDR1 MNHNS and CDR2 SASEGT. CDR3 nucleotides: TGTGCCGCCGGGGACAGGGGGCCCTACGAGCAGTACTTC. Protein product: CAAGDRGPYEQYF.

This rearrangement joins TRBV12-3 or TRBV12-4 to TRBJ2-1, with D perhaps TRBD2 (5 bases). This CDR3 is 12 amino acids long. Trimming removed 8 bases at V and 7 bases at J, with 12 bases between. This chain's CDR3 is CASARRRNEQFF. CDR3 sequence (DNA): TGTGCCAGCGCCAGGAGGAGAAATGAGCAGTTCTTC.

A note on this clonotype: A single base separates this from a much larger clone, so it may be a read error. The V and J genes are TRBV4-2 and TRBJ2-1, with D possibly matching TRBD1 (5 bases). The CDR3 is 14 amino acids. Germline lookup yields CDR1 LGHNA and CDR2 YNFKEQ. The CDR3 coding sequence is TGTGTCAGCAGCCAAGATAGGGGTAGGGATGAGCAGTTCTTC. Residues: CVSSQDRGRDEQFF.

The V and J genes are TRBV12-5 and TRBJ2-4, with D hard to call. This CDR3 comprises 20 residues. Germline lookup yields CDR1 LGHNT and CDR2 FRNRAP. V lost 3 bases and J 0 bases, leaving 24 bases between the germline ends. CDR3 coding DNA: TGTGCTAGTGGTTTCCCCCAGTACAGTACCCCCAGGCTAGCCAAAAACATTCAGTACTTC. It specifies CASGFPQYSTPRLAKNIQYF.

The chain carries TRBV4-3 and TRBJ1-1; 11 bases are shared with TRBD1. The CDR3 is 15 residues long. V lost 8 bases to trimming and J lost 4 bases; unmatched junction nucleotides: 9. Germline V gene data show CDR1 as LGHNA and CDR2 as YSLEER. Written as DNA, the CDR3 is TGCGCCAGCGGCCCGTGGACAGGGGGCGGCACTGAAGCTTTCTTT. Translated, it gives CASGPWTGGGTEAFF.